Shown below are 30 T cell receptor beta chains from a single sample sequenced in a study of CD8 T cells in ankylosing spondylitis. TCRdb used MiXCR to reprocess the 5' RACE reads, holding one entry per CDR3 protein. Of 35,000 or so distinct CDR3 sequences in the sample, approximately 15% were seen once. Material: blood. The receptor source for this set is a male donor with ankylosing spondylitis or in good health (not recorded which).

V is TRBV4-3 and J is TRBJ2-3; D unclear. The CDR3 runs to 14 residues. Germline CDR1 reads LGHNA; CDR2 reads YSLEER. V was shortened by 0 bases and J by 6 bases, with 10 bases between the two germline ends. This chain's CDR3 is CASSQEKALDTQYF. The CDR3 DNA follows: TGCGCCAGCAGCCAAGAGAAGGCGCTTGATACGCAGTATTTT.

The V call is TRBV3-1, the J call TRBJ2-2, with unresolved D. CDR1 LGHDT and CDR2 YNNKEL come from the germline V gene (reference sequence). CDR3 size: 15 residues. V gave up 4 bases and J gave up 5 bases, with 14 bases separating them. DNA for the CDR3: TGTGCCAGCAGCCCTTCTCGCCGTCTAACCGGGGAGCTGTTTTTT. Its translation: CASSPSRRLTGELFF.

The chain joins TRBV15 to TRBJ2-1, with TRBD2 matching over 11 bases. Germline V lookup: CDR1 LNHNV, CDR2 YYDKDF (reference sequence). The CDR3 is 15 amino acids. V shed 1 base, J shed 10 bases, and the junction held 6 bases outside the gene matches. The CDR3 DNA reads TGTGCCACCAGCAGAGCGCTAGCGGGAGGAGGGGAGCAGTTCTTC. Residues: CATSRALAGGGEQFF.

This clonotype has a handful of counts. V is TRBV6-5 and J is TRBJ2-1; D is ambiguous. The ends were cut back, 7 bases at V and 0 bases at J, with 10 bases in the middle. There are 14 residues in the CDR3. Germline CDR1 and CDR2: MNHEY and SVGAGI. CDR3 bases: TGTGCCAGCAAACGTCTTAGCTCCTACAATGAGCAGTTCTTC. Protein product: CASKRLSSYNEQFF.

This clonotype was found a few times. The chain has TRBV3-1 and TRBJ2-7; perhaps TRBD2 as D (5 bases). V was cut by 4 bases and J by 6 bases, with 16 bases left in between. CDR3 length: 14 amino acids. Germline values: CDR1 LGHDT, CDR2 YNNKEL (reference sequence). CDR3 nucleotides: TGTGCCAGCAGCCCCTCCCCGGGGTCGTTCGAGCAGTACGTC. Translating gives CASSPSPGSFEQYV.

This clonotype was seen ten or more times. V gene TRBV11-2 combines with J gene TRBJ2-2; a possible D gene is TRBD1 (6 bases). The germline V gene has CDR1 SGHAT and CDR2 FQNNGV. With 0 bases removed from V and 1 base from J, the gap between germline ends came to 9 bases. This CDR3 contains 16 residues. The CDR3 is CASSLEGGRNTGELFF. CDR3 bases: TGTGCCAGCAGCTTAGAAGGGGGTCGGAACACCGGGGAGCTGTTTTTT.

The chain joins TRBV5-1 to TRBJ1-5; D not certain. Per germline, CDR1 SGHRS and CDR2 YFSETQ. The CDR3 is made up of 14 amino acids. Trimming removed 0 bases from V and 2 bases from J, with 6 bases in between. The CDR3 spells CASSLVSGNQPQHF. CDR3 bases: TGCGCCAGCAGCTTGGTTAGCGGCAATCAGCCCCAGCATTTT.

This clonotype has a handful of counts. The chain couples TRBV20-1 to TRBJ1-4; maybe TRBD1 (5 bases). The length of the CDR3 is 14 residues. Germline V gene sequence: CDR1 DFQATT, CDR2 SNEGSKA (reference sequence). The V end was cut by 0 bases, the J end by 8 bases, with 13 bases between. CDR3 loop: CSARDGQGWEKLFF. The CDR3 DNA reads TGCAGTGCTAGAGATGGGCAGGGTTGGGAAAAACTGTTTTTT.

The CDR3 DNA reads as TGCGCCAGCAGCTTAAGACTAGCGGGGGGCGATGAGCAGTTCTTC. Protein sequence: CASSLRLAGGDEQFF. The chain joins TRBV5-1 to TRBJ2-1, with 13 nucleotides matching TRBD2. The CDR3 is 15 residues long. CDR1 and CDR2 (germline): SGHRS, YFSETQ. V lost 2 bases to trimming and J lost 8 bases; unmatched junction nucleotides: 4.

The sample holds a few counts of this clonotype. The V call is TRBV7-2, the J call TRBJ2-1; TRBD2 matches at 8 bases. This CDR3 is built from 14 residues. J was trimmed by 8 bases and V by 5 bases; bases with no gene match: 8. CDR1 SGHTA and CDR2 FQGNSA come from the germline V gene. CDR3 sequence reads: CASSPTGGRYEQFF. The CDR3 coding sequence is TGTGCCAGCAGCCCGACGGGGGGGCGGTATGAGCAGTTCTTC.

This clonotype was detected only a few times. This chain links TRBV29-1 with TRBJ1-1, with D possibly matching TRBD1 (5 bases). From germline, CDR1 is SQVTM and CDR2 ANQGSEA. This CDR3 has 13 residues. The germline V and J ends were trimmed by 5 bases and 1 base, with 11 bases remaining between them. The CDR3 region has the DNA TGCAGCGTTTCCGACAGAACGAACACTGAAGCTTTCTTT. As protein: CSVSDRTNTEAFF.

This clonotype has a handful of counts. The chain has TRBV11-2 and TRBJ1-4; D possibly corresponds to TRBD1 (5 bases). With 8 bases removed from V and 8 bases from J, the gap between germline ends came to 15 bases. The CDR3 length is 13 residues. CDR1 is SGHAT and CDR2 is FQNNGV in the germline V gene. The CDR3 nucleotides are TGTGCCAGCGAAAGGGGTGGAGGAGAAAAACTGTTTTTT. It translates to CASERGGGEKLFF.

The V call is TRBV4-3, the J call TRBJ2-3, with 7 bases lining up with TRBD2. V gave up 0 bases and J gave up 5 bases; unmatched junction bases: 17. From germline, CDR1 is LGHNA and CDR2 YSLEER. The CDR3 consists of 19 residues. CDR3 in amino acids: CASSQDGRRASSGRDTQYF. The CDR3 DNA is TGCGCCAGCAGCCAAGACGGGAGGAGGGCGAGCAGCGGCAGAGATACGCAGTATTTT.

The chain couples TRBV7-9 to TRBJ2-2; D is ambiguous. CDR3 length: 15 residues. V lost 3 bases, J lost 4 bases, and 12 bases lay in between. The germline gives CDR1 SEHNR, CDR2 FQNEAQ (reference sequence). The CDR3 sequence is CASSFWPAGTGELFF. CDR3 nucleotide sequence: TGTGCCAGCAGCTTTTGGCCTGCAGGCACCGGGGAGCTGTTTTTT. Supplemented by reference TRBV7-9 and TRBJ2-2, the full variable domain reads DTGVSQNPRHKITKRGQNVTFRCDPISEHNRLYWYRQTLGQGPEFLTYFQNEAQLEKSRLLSDRFSAERPKGSFSTLEIQRTEQGDSAMYLCASSFWPAGTGELFFGEGSRLTVL.

This rearrangement joins TRBV6-6 to TRBJ2-5, with 12 bases aligning to TRBD2. The trim removed 5 bases at V and 5 bases at J, leaving 9 bases unmatched. CDR1 and CDR2 (germline): MNHNY, SVGAGI (reference sequence). This CDR3 has 16 amino acids. For the CDR3, the DNA is TGTGCCAGCAGTCCGACTAGCGGGAGTTCTTGGGAGACCCAGTACTTC. It codes for CASSPTSGSSWETQYF.

A few counts support this clonotype. The gene calls are TRBV5-6 and TRBJ2-1; 10 positions match TRBD2. There are 15 residues in the CDR3. J was trimmed by 7 bases and V by 0 bases; bases with no gene match: 4. Germline lookup yields CDR1 SGHDT and CDR2 YYEEEE. The CDR3 loop is CASSLAPSGSNEQFF. Here the CDR3 DNA reads TGTGCCAGCAGCTTGGCGCCTAGCGGGAGTAATGAGCAGTTCTTC.

There are a few counts of this clonotype. V gene TRBV11-2 combines with J gene TRBJ1-4; D perhaps matches TRBD1 (5 bases). The CDR3 contains 16 residues. CDR1 is SGHAT and CDR2 is FQNNGV in the germline V gene. Trimming cost V 1 base and J 0 bases, with 9 bases left between them. CDR3 region: CASSLVQGATNEKLFF. In DNA, the CDR3 is TGTGCCAGCAGCTTAGTTCAGGGTGCAACTAATGAAAAACTGTTTTTT.

The sample holds a few counts of this clonotype. J is TRBJ2-1 and V is TRBV12-3 or TRBV12-4; TRBD2 aligns across 9 bases. The CDR3 spans 15 residues. V dropped 1 base and J dropped 2; count of bases not matched to a gene: 0. CDR3 DNA: TGTGCCAGCAGTTTAGAGCGGGAGGCCTACAATGAGCAGTTCTTC. It translates to CASSLEREAYNEQFF.

The chain couples TRBV29-1 to TRBJ2-2; 8 bases are a match to TRBD1. Germline trimming cut 6 bases from V and 6 bases from J; bases unmatched to any gene: 12. Per germline, CDR1 SQVTM and CDR2 ANQGSEA. There are 15 residues in the CDR3. Here the CDR3 DNA reads TGCAGCGTCTCCAGGGGCTTGACAGGGGCCGGGGAGCTGTTTTTT. This encodes CSVSRGLTGAGELFF.

The genes are TRBV11-2 and TRBJ2-1; D gene unclear. This CDR3 is 12 amino acids long. V lost 3 bases and J lost 7, with 7 bases in between. Germline loops: CDR1 SGHAT, CDR2 FQNNGV. The CDR3 nucleotides read TGTGCCAGCAGCTTCTATGGGAATGAGCAGTTCTTC. Its protein is CASSFYGNEQFF. The complete variable domain, with remaining parts taken from reference TRBV11-2 and TRBJ2-1, reads EAGVAQSPRYKIIEKRQSVAFWCNPISGHATLYWYQQILGQGPKLLIQFQNNGVVDDSQLPKDRFSAERLKGVDSTLKIQPAKLEDSAVYLCASSFYGNEQFFGPGTRLTVL.

This clonotype was picked up a small number of times. The chain couples TRBV7-9 to TRBJ1-1; unclear D gene. The V and J ends lost 8 bases and 1 base respectively, with 11 bases between them. Germline V gene lookup returns CDR1 SEHNR and CDR2 FQNEAQ (reference sequence). The CDR3 covers 13 residues. CDR3 region: CASSPTANTEAFF. DNA for the CDR3: TGTGCCAGCTCCCCAACGGCGAACACTGAAGCTTTCTTT.

The chain is built from TRBV29-1 and TRBJ2-2; tentative D call: TRBD2 (6 bases). Germline values: CDR1 SQVTM, CDR2 ANQGSEA. With 7 bases removed from V and 1 base from J, the gap between germline ends came to 13 bases. This CDR3 has 14 residues. CDR3 sequence: CSATYSGNTGELFF. In DNA, the CDR3 is TGCAGCGCCACTTATAGCGGGAACACCGGGGAGCTGTTTTTT.

The V and J genes are TRBV7-6 and TRBJ2-1, with 9 nucleotides matching TRBD2. Trimming took 1 base from V and 2 from J; bases not matched to a gene: 3. CDR1 SGHVS and CDR2 FNYEAQ come from the germline V gene. This CDR3 contains 16 residues. The CDR3 sequence: CASSLVSSGTYNEQFF. The CDR3 bases are TGTGCCAGCAGCTTAGTTTCTAGCGGGACCTACAATGAGCAGTTCTTC.

This clonotype was counted only a few times. The rearrangement links TRBV6-1 to TRBJ2-7; D not resolved. V gave up 8 bases and J gave up 2 bases, with 16 bases separating them. The CDR3 has 14 residues. Germline V CDR1 and CDR2: MNHNS, SASEGT. The CDR3 spells CASRPTSSTYEQYF. The DNA of the CDR3 is TGTGCCAGCCGACCGACATCCTCGACCTACGAGCAGTACTTC.

This clonotype was recorded a few times. The chain uses TRBV12-3 or TRBV12-4 and TRBJ1-1, with TRBD1 matching over 7 bases. This CDR3 region has 17 residues. Losses at the gene ends were 3 bases for V and 0 bases for J; bases not matched to a gene: 10. This chain's CDR3 is CASSFSRDSLMNTEAFF. For the CDR3, the DNA is TGTGCCAGCAGTTTTTCCCGGGACAGCCTCATGAACACTGAAGCTTTCTTT.

This clonotype was observed a handful of times. This chain links TRBV27 with TRBJ2-7; D call uncertain. The V gene lost 2 bases and the J gene lost 1 base, with 6 bases spanning the gap. This CDR3 is built from 13 residues. The V gene's germline CDR1 is MNHEY and CDR2 SMNVEV (reference sequence). In DNA form, the CDR3 reads TGTGCCAGCAGTTTAAGACGGTCCTACGAGCAGTACTTC. This codes for CASSLRRSYEQYF.

This chain links TRBV5-1 with TRBJ2-2, with D possibly matching TRBD2 (6 bases). The CDR3 is made up of 15 amino acids. Germline V gene data show CDR1 as SGHRS and CDR2 as YFSETQ. Trimming removed 3 bases at V and 0 bases at J, with 9 bases between. CDR3 DNA sequence: TGCGCCAGCAGCTCAGGCGGGGCGAACACCGGGGAGCTGTTTTTT. This sequence encodes CASSSGGANTGELFF. Together with reference TRBV5-1 and TRBJ2-2, the CDR3 gives the full variable domain: KAGVTQTPRYLIKTRGQQVTLSCSPISGHRSVSWYQQTPGQGLQFLFEYFSETQRNKGNFPGRFSGRQFSNSRSEMNVSTLELGDSALYLCASSSGGANTGELFFGEGSRLTVL.

The genes are TRBV5-1 and TRBJ2-3; D ambiguous. The CDR3 sequence is 13 residues long. Germline V lookup: CDR1 SGHRS, CDR2 YFSETQ. V was cut by 3 bases and J by 0 bases, with 5 bases left in between. The CDR3: CASSSASTDTQYF. Here the CDR3 DNA reads TGCGCCAGCAGCTCAGCTAGCACAGATACGCAGTATTTT.

In this sample, this clonotype turned up a few times. This rearrangement joins TRBV7-8 to TRBJ1-1; D unclear. Looked up from germline, CDR1 is SGHVS and CDR2 is FQNEAQ. V lost 0 bases to trimming and J lost 6 bases, with 8 bases between them. CDR3 size: 13 residues. The DNA for the CDR3 is TGTGCCAGCAGCTTAGCCCTGTGGTCTGAAGCTTTCTTT. Translated: CASSLALWSEAFF.

This clonotype showed up many times. The rearrangement uses TRBV6-1 and TRBJ2-7, with D hard to call. This CDR3 has 15 residues. Germline assignment: CDR1 MNHNS and CDR2 SASEGT. Deletions cut 2 bases from V and 3 bases from J, with 14 bases between. Here the CDR3 DNA reads TGTGCCAGCAGTGAATACGCTACCAGGAACTACGAGCAGTACGTC. Its translation is CASSEYATRNYEQYV.